The 26 T cell receptor beta chains below were found in one sample sequenced in a study of PD-1 blockade in classical Hodgkin lymphoma. TCRdb's table, derived via immunoSEQ multiplex PCR, lists solely in-frame clones and lacks some. Of approximately 98,000 clones in the sample, 80% to 90% were seen once. All the patients suffered relapse after autologous stem cell transplantation, and brentuximab vedotin exposure differed. The starting material was peripheral blood mononuclear cells (PBMCs), obtained before the second cycle of nivolumab. Every receptor here comes from a human donor with classical Hodgkin lymphoma.

The chain joins TRBV7-6 to TRBJ2-1, with D maybe TRBD2 (5 bases). The germline V gene encodes CDR1 SGHVS and CDR2 FNYEAQ. The CDR3 has 16 residues. Trimming left V 1 base short and J 1 base short, with 11 bases between. CDR3 DNA: TGTGCCAGCAGCTTAGACCCCCCGGGGTCCTACAATGAGCAGTTCTTC. Translation gives CASSLDPPGSYNEQFF.

J is TRBJ1-3 and V is TRBV5-8, with D hard to call. CDR1 and CDR2 (germline): SGHTS, YDEGEE. Trimming took off 1 base at V and 0 bases at J, with 2 bases between the two ends. The CDR3 has 13 residues. The DNA for the CDR3 is TGTGCCAGCAGCTTGTACTCTGGAAACACCATATATTTT. Translated, it gives CASSLYSGNTIYF. Full variable domain (rest looked up from reference TRBV5-8 and TRBJ1-3): EAGVTQSPTHLIKTRGQQATLRCSPISGHTSVYWYQQALGLGLQFLLWYDEGEERNRGNFPPRFSGRQFPNYSSELNVNALELEDSALYLCASSLYSGNTIYFGEGSWLTVV.

The CDR3 sequence is CASSVDWGPYEQYF. The CDR3 nucleotides are TGTGCCAGCAGCGTAGATTGGGGACCCTACGAGCAGTACTTC. This sequence joins TRBV9 and TRBJ2-7, with D perhaps being TRBD1 or TRBD2 (5 bases each). Germline V CDR1 and CDR2: SGDLS, YYNGEE. V was cut by 0 bases and J by 2 bases, with 9 bases left in between. The CDR3 contains 14 residues.

The V call is TRBV18, the J call TRBJ1-1, with 7 nucleotides matching TRBD1. The V gene's germline CDR1 is KGHSH and CDR2 LQKENI. Germline trimming cut 0 bases from V and 0 bases from J; bases unmatched to any gene: 7. The CDR3 sequence is 17 residues long. CDR3 protein: CASSPPVDRVMNTEAFF. DNA of the CDR3: TGTGCCAGCTCACCACCAGTTGACAGGGTTATGAACACTGAAGCTTTCTTT.

The DNA for the CDR3 is TGCGCCAGCAGCTTGGAAGGGGCGAGTGGCTACACCTTC. It translates to CASSLEGASGYTF. V gene TRBV5-1 combines with J gene TRBJ1-2, with D perhaps TRBD1 (5 bases). Trimming left V 0 bases short and J 7 bases short, with 10 bases between. This CDR3 has 13 residues. CDR1 SGHRS and CDR2 YFSETQ come from the germline V gene.

V is TRBV4-2 and J is TRBJ2-4; weak D call: TRBD1 (6 bases). The V gene's germline CDR1 is LGHNA and CDR2 YNFKEQ. V was clipped by 3 bases and J by 0 bases, with 15 bases between them. This CDR3 comprises 17 residues. In DNA form, the CDR3 reads TGTGCCAGCAGCCAGGGCCGGGACATAGAAGCCAAAAACATTCAGTACTTC. Translating it yields CASSQGRDIEAKNIQYF.

The V call is TRBV9, the J call TRBJ1-5; 9 positions match TRBD1. Germline CDR1 SGDLS, CDR2 YYNGEE. With 2 bases clipped from V and 0 bases from J, the junction kept 3 bases outside the gene matches. This CDR3 comprises 16 residues. Here the CDR3 DNA reads TGTGCCAGCAGCGTGGGGACAGGGAGTAGCAATCAGCCCCAGCATTTT. This sequence encodes CASSVGTGSSNQPQHF.

The V gene is TRBV28, the J gene TRBJ1-3; TRBD1 might be the D (6 bases). V was clipped by 5 bases and J by 3 bases, with 8 bases between them. Germline CDR1 is MDHEN and CDR2 is SYDVKM. The CDR3 contains 13 residues. In nucleotides, the CDR3 is TGTGCCAGCAGTGGACAGATTGGAAACACCATATATTTT. Translation gives CASSGQIGNTIYF.

The chain links TRBV7-2 to TRBJ1-2, with D perhaps matching TRBD1 (5 bases). Germline values: CDR1 SGHTA, CDR2 FQGNSA. CDR3 length equals 15 residues. V was pared by 2 bases and J by 8 bases, with 18 bases between. CDR3 nucleotides: TGTGCCAGCAGCTTAACCCCCTCGGGGCATGGCGGCTACACCTTC. Residues: CASSLTPSGHGGYTF.

The chain uses TRBV7-9 and TRBJ1-2; 7 bases line up with TRBD1. Per germline, CDR1 SEHNR and CDR2 FQNEAQ (reference sequence). This CDR3 has 17 amino acids. With V trimmed by 4 bases and J by 4 bases, 15 bases remained unmatched. Written as DNA, the CDR3 is TGTGCCAGCAGCTCCGACCGGTGGACAGGACCTTTCTATGGCTACACCTTC. Protein product: CASSSDRWTGPFYGYTF.

In nucleotides, the CDR3 is TGTGCCAGCAGCTTCCTGACAGGGTCCGCAGATACGCAGTATTTT. Protein product: CASSFLTGSADTQYF. The chain uses TRBV5-8 and TRBJ2-3; 7 nucleotides agree with TRBD1. This CDR3 spans 15 amino acids. V was pared by 2 bases and J by 4 bases, with 7 bases of the junction left unmatched. Germline V gene sequence: CDR1 SGHTS, CDR2 YDEGEE.

This rearrangement joins TRBV5-4 to TRBJ2-1; possibly TRBD2 for D (5 bases). Trimming left V 2 bases short and J 5 bases short, with 8 bases between. Germline CDR1 reads SGHNT; CDR2 reads YYREEE (reference sequence). The CDR3 length is 13 residues. The CDR3 sequence is CASSFRDNNEQFF. CDR3 DNA: TGTGCCAGCAGCTTCCGGGATAACAATGAGCAGTTCTTC.

J is TRBJ2-7 and V is TRBV14, with 8 positions matching TRBD2. CDR3 length: 17 amino acids. The germline V gene encodes CDR1 SGHDN and CDR2 FVKESK. The V and J ends lost 5 bases and 3 bases, in that order; junction bases with no gene match: 15. The CDR3 DNA is TGTGCCAGCAGCGCCCTACTAGCGGATCAAGCCAACTACGAGCAGTACTTC. Translated, it gives CASSALLADQANYEQYF.

This clone occurred once. The rearrangement links TRBV5-1 to TRBJ2-3; 10 bases match TRBD2. Germline loops: CDR1 SGHRS, CDR2 YFSETQ. Trimming cost V 0 bases and J 3 bases; bases outside gene matches: 7. The CDR3 has 17 residues. CDR3 residues: CASSLGGLAGVTDTQYF. CDR3 bases: TGCGCCAGCAGCTTGGGGGGTCTAGCGGGAGTAACAGATACGCAGTATTTT.

The CDR3 reads CASSYRGSGPFGETQYF. The CDR3 nucleotides read TGTGCCAGCAGTTACCGCGGGAGTGGCCCCTTCGGAGAGACCCAGTACTTC. J is TRBJ2-5 and V is TRBV27; 7 nucleotides align to TRBD2. This CDR3 comprises 17 residues. From germline, CDR1 is MNHEY and CDR2 SMNVEV (reference sequence). With 4 bases clipped from V and 4 bases from J, the junction kept 15 bases outside the gene matches.

The chain links TRBV5-1 to TRBJ1-5, with D perhaps matching TRBD1 (6 bases). This CDR3 region has 15 residues. Germline CDR1 and CDR2: SGHRS and YFSETQ. Between the trimmed V and J ends, which lost 1 base and 4 bases, there was a span of 12 bases. The CDR3 region is CASSLTGAYNQPQHF. CDR3 coding DNA: TGCGCCAGCAGCTTGACGGGGGCCTATAATCAGCCCCAGCATTTT.

The CDR3 is CASSLAGGPGTDTQYF. In DNA, the CDR3 is TGTGCCAGCAGCTTGGCGGGAGGGCCGGGCACAGATACGCAGTATTTT. This rearrangement joins TRBV7-2 to TRBJ2-3; TRBD2 agrees at 9 bases. The CDR3 runs 16 residues. The V and J ends lost 3 bases and 1 base, in that order; junction bases with no gene match: 5. The germline gives CDR1 SGHTA, CDR2 FQGNSA.

This chain joins TRBV5-6 and TRBJ2-7; 7 bases are shared with TRBD2. This CDR3 has 16 residues. The J segment lost 1 base and the V segment lost 4 bases, leaving 11 bases of the junction unmatched. CDR1 SGHDT and CDR2 YYEEEE come from the germline V gene. CDR3 sequence: CASSIGGRSGSYEQYF. Here the CDR3 DNA reads TGTGCCAGCAGCATCGGGGGGAGGAGTGGATCCTACGAGCAGTACTTC.

Written as DNA, the CDR3 is TGTGCCAGCAGCGCAAATTCAGGGGGCACAGATACGCAGTATTTT. It is translated as CASSANSGGTDTQYF. This chain joins TRBV2 and TRBJ2-3; possibly TRBD1 for D (6 bases). The ends were cut back, 6 bases at V and 1 base at J, with 14 bases in the middle. The CDR3 loop spans 15 amino acids. Germline lookup yields CDR1 SNHLY and CDR2 FYNNEI.

The gene calls are TRBV5-8 and TRBJ2-1; the match to TRBD1 covers 9 bases. The germline CDR1 and CDR2 sequences are SGHTS and YDEGEE. CDR3 length: 14 amino acids. V shed 3 bases, J shed 7 bases, and the junction held 5 bases outside the gene matches. CDR3 coding DNA: TGTGCCAGCAGCTCAACAGGGGGCTGGAATGAGCAGTTCTTC. Translated: CASSSTGGWNEQFF.

The chain employs TRBV15 and TRBJ2-1; 12 bases fit TRBD2. Trimming took 6 bases from V and 1 from J; bases not matched to a gene: 1. This CDR3 comprises 15 residues. Germline CDR1 LNHNV, CDR2 YYDKDF (reference sequence). DNA of the CDR3: TGTGCCACCAGAGGACTAGCGGGATCCTACAATGAGCAGTTCTTC. Amino acid sequence: CATRGLAGSYNEQFF. Variable domain in full (rest from reference TRBV15 and TRBJ2-1): DAMVIQNPRYQVTQFGKPVTLSCSQTLNHNVMYWYQQKSSQAPKLLFHYYDKDFNNEADTPDNFQSRRPNTSFCFLDIRSPGLGDTAMYLCATRGLAGSYNEQFFGPGTRLTVL.

Regarding this clone: At one end the junction does not follow the germline gene, possibly because of a read error. V usage is TRBV15 and J usage is TRBJ1-2; D call uncertain. Germline loops: CDR1 LNHNV, CDR2 YYDKDF (reference sequence). CDR3 size: 14 residues. CDR3 sequence reads: CATSPRTEPYGHTF. CDR3 DNA: TGTGCCACCAGCCCCCGGACCGAACCATATGGCCACACCTTC.

The V call is TRBV28, the J call TRBJ2-7; no reliable D call. V was cut by 6 bases and J by 3 bases, with 3 bases left in between. The CDR3 length is 10 residues. Germline CDR1 and CDR2: MDHEN and SYDVKM. The CDR3, as DNA: TGTGCCAGCAGCAACTACGAGCAGTACTTC. It specifies CASSNYEQYF.

This rearrangement joins TRBV5-1 to TRBJ2-1; 16 nucleotides line up with TRBD2. The germline V gene has CDR1 SGHRS and CDR2 YFSETQ. J lost 8 bases, V lost 3 bases, and 5 bases had no gene match. The CDR3 sequence is 16 residues long. CDR3 region: CASSSGLAGGVDEQFF. The CDR3 DNA reads TGCGCCAGCAGCTCGGGACTAGCGGGAGGGGTCGATGAGCAGTTCTTC.

J is TRBJ1-1 and V is TRBV5-6; D gene uncertain. This CDR3 comprises 12 residues. With 5 bases removed from V and 7 bases from J, the gap between germline ends came to 12 bases. The germline CDR1 and CDR2 sequences are SGHDT and YYEEEE. CDR3 coding DNA: TGTGCCAGCAGTAAACTGCCTTTTGAAGCTTTCTTT. Protein: CASSKLPFEAFF.

The chain combines TRBV5-1 with TRBJ2-7, with D unclear. Per the germline V gene, CDR1 is SGHRS and CDR2 is YFSETQ. This CDR3 has 15 amino acids. V was trimmed by 4 bases and J by 5 bases, leaving 19 bases between them. This CDR3 is CASSPFAPEWDEQYF. CDR3 bases: TGCGCCAGCAGCCCATTCGCCCCGGAGTGGGACGAGCAGTACTTC.